This T cell receptor (beta chain) appears in the sequencing data of a study of graft-versus-host responses after intestinal transplantation. Study-wide points: Recipient marrow showed GvH clones, some seen first in ileum or blood.

With respect to this clone: Its matching antigen is unknown.

Germline CDR1 reads SGDLS; CDR2 reads YYNGEE. The CDR3 extends over 15 amino acids. The trim removed 0 bases at V and 4 bases at J, leaving 2 bases unmatched. Assay: immunoSEQ multiplex PCR; the TCRdb copy retains only in-frame clones and omits some. The table records about 40,000 clones, about 89% of them present only once. The receptor was derived from a human patient who received an intestinal transplant, so some T cells may come from the graft donor. Sample: PBMCs, taken around 43 weeks after intestinal transplant. The rearrangement joins TRBV9 to TRBJ2-1; 9 bases align to TRBD2. The CDR3 here is CASSVGGGAYNEQFF. The DNA of the CDR3 is TGTGCCAGCAGCGTAGGCGGGGGGGCTTACAATGAGCAGTTCTTC.